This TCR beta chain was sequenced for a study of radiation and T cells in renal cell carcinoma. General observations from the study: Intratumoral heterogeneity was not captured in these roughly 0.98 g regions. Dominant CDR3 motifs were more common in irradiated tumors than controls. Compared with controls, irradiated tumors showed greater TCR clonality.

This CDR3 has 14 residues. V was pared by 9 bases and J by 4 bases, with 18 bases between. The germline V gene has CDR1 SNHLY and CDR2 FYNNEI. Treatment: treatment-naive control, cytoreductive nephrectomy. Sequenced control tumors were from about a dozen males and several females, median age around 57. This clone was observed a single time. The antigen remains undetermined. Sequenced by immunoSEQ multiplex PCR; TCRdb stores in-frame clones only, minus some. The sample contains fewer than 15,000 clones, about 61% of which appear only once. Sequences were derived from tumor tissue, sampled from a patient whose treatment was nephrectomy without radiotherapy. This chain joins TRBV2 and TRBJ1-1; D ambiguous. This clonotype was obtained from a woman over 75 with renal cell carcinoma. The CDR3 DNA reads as TGTGCCAGTATAGGCCCTACTGGGTCCACTGAAGCTTTCTTT. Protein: CASIGPTGSTEAFF.